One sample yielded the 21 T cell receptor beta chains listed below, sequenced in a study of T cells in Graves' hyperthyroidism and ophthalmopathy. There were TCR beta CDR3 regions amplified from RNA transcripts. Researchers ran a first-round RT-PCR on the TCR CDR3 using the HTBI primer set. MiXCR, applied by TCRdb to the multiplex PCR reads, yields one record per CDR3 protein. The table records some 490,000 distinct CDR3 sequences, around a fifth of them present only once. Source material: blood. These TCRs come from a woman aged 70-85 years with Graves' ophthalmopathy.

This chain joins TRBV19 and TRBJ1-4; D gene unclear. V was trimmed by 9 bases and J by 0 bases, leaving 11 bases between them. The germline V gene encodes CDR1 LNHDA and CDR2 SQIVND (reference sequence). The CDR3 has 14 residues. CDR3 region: CASHRGATNEKLFF. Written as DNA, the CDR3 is TGTGCCAGCCATCGCGGGGCAACTAATGAAAAACTGTTTTTT.

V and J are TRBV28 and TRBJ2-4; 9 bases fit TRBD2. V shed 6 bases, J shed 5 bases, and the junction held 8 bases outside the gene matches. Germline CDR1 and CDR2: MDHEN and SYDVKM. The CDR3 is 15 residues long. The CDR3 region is CASSGLAKGQNIQYF. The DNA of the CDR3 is TGTGCCAGCAGCGGACTAGCGAAGGGCCAAAACATTCAGTACTTC.

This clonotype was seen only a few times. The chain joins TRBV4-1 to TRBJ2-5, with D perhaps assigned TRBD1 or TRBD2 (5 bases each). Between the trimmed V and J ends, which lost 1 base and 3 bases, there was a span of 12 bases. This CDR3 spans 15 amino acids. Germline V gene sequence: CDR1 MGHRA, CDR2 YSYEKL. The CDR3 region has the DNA TGCGCCAGCAGCCAAGGTGGGACCCCAGAAGAGACCCAGTACTTC. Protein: CASSQGGTPEETQYF.

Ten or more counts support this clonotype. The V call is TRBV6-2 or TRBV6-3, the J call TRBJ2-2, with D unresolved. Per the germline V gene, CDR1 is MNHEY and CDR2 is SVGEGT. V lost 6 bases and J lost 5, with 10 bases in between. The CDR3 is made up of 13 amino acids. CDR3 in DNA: TGTGCCAGCAGACGCAGTCGAACCGGGGAGCTGTTTTTT. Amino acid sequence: CASRRSRTGELFF.

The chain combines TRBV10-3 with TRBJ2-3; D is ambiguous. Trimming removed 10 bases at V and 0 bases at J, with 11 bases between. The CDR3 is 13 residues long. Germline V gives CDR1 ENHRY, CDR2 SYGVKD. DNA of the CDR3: TGTGCCACCCTCCCTGGCAGCACAGATACGCAGTATTTT. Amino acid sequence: CATLPGSTDTQYF.

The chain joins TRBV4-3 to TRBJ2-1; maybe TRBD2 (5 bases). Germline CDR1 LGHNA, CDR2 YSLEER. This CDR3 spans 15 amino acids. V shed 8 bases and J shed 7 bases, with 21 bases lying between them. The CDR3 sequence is CASSEPGSPRNEQFF. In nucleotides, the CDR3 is TGCGCCAGCTCTGAACCGGGAAGCCCTAGGAATGAGCAGTTCTTC.

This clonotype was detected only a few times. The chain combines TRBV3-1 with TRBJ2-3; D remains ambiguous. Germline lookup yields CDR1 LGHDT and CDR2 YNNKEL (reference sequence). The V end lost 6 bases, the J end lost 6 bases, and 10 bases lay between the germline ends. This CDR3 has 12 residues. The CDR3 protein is CASSYPGDTQYF. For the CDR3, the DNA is TGTGCCAGCAGTTACCCTGGGGATACGCAGTATTTT.

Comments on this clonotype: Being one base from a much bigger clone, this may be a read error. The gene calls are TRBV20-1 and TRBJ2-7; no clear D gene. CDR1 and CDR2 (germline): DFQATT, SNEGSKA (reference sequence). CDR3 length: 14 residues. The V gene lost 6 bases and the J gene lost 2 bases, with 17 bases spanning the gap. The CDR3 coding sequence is TGCAGTGCAATCACTCAGAGGTTACCCTACGAGCAGTACTTC. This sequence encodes CSAITQRLPYEQYF.

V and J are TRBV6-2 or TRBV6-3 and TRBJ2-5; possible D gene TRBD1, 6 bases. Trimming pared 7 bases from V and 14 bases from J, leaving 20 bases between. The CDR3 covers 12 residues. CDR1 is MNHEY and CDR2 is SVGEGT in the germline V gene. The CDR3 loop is CASTRMDSLLYF. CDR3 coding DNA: TGTGCCAGCACCCGGATGGACAGCTTATTATACTTC.

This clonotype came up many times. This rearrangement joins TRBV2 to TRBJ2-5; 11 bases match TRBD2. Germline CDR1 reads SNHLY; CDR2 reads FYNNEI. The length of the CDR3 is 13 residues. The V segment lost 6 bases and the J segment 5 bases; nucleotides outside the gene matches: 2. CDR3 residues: CASRTSGTETQYF. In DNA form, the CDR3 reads TGTGCCAGCAGGACTAGCGGGACGGAGACCCAGTACTTC. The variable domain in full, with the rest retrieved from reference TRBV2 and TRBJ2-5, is EPEVTQTPSHQVTQMGQEVILRCVPISNHLYFYWYRQILGQKVEFLVSFYNNEISEKSEIFDDQFSVERPDGSNFTLKIRSTKLEDSAMYFCASRTSGTETQYFGPGTRLLVL.

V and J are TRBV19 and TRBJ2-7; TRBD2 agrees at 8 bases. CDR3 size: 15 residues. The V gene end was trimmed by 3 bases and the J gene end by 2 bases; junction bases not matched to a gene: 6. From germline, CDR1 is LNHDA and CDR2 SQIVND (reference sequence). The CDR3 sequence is CASSITSGSTYEQYF. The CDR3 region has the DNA TGTGCCAGTAGTATTACTAGCGGAAGCACCTACGAGCAGTACTTC.

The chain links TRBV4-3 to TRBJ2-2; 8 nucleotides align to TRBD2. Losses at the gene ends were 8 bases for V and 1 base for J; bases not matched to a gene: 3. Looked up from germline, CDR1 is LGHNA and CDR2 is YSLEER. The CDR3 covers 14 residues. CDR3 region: CASGSGRNTGELFF. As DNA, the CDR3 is TGCGCCAGCGGGAGCGGGAGGAACACCGGGGAGCTGTTTTTT.

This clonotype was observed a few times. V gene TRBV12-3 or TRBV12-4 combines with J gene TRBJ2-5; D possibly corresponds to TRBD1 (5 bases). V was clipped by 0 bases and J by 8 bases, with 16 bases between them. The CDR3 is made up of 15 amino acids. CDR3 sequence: CASSLASRDWGTQYF. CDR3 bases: TGTGCCAGCAGTTTAGCTAGCAGGGATTGGGGAACCCAGTACTTC.

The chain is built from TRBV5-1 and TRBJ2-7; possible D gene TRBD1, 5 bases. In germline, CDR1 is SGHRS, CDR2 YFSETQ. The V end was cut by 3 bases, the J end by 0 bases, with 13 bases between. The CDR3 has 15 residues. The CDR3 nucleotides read TGCGCCAGCAGCTCTGGGGCAGGGATCTCCTACGAGCAGTACTTC. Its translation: CASSSGAGISYEQYF. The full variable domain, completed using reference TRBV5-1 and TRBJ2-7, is KAGVTQTPRYLIKTRGQQVTLSCSPISGHRSVSWYQQTPGQGLQFLFEYFSETQRNKGNFPGRFSGRQFSNSRSEMNVSTLELGDSALYLCASSSGAGISYEQYFGPGTRLTVT.

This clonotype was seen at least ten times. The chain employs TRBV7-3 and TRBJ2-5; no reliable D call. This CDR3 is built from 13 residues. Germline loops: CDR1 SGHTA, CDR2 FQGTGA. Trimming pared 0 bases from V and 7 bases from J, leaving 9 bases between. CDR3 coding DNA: TGTGCCAGCAGCTTAACGGGATCTGGGACCCAGTACTTC. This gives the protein CASSLTGSGTQYF.

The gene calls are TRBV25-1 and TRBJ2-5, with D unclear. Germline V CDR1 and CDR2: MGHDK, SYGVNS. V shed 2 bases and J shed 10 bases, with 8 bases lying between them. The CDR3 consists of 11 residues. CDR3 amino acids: CASSEKGHQYF. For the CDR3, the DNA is TGTGCCAGCAGTGAAAAGGGCCACCAGTACTTC. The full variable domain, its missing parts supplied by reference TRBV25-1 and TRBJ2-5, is EADIYQTPRYLVIGTGKKITLECSQTMGHDKMYWYQQDPGMELHLIHYSYGVNSTEKGDLSSESTVSRIRTEHFPLTLESARPSHTSQYLCASSEKGHQYFGPGTRLLVL.

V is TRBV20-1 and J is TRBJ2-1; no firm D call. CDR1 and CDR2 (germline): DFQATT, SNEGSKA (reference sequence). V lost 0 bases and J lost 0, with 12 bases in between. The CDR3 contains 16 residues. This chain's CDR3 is CSARDPLDASYNEQFF. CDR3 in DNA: TGCAGTGCTAGAGATCCGCTAGACGCCTCCTACAATGAGCAGTTCTTC.

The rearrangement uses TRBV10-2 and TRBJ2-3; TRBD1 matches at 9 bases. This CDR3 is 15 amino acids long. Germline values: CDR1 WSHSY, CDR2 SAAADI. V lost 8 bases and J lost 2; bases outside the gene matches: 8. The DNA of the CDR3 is TGCGCCAGCTGTATGACAGGGGGGTTCACAGATACGCAGTATTTT. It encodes CASCMTGGFTDTQYF.

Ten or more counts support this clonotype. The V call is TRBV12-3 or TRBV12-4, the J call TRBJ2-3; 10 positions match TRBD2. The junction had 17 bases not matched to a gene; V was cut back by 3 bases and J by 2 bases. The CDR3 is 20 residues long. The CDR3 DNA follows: TGTGCCAGCAGTTTTACCACCTTCCCCCGGACTAGCGGAATCACAGATACGCAGTATTTT. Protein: CASSFTTFPRTSGITDTQYF.

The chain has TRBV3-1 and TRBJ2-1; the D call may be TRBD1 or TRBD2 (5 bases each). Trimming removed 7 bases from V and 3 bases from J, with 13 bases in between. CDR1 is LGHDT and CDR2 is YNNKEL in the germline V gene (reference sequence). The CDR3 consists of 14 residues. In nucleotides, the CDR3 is TGTGCCAGCACCCTCCGAGGGGTCTACAATGAGCAGTTCTTC. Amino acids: CASTLRGVYNEQFF.

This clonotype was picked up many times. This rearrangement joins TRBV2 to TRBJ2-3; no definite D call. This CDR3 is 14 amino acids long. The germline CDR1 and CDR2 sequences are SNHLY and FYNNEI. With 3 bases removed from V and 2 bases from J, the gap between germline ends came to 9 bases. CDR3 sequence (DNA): TGTGCCAGCAGTGACCAGTCACACACAGATACGCAGTATTTT. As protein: CASSDQSHTDTQYF.